The rows below give T cell receptor beta chains drawn from one sample of a study of CD8+CD57+ T cells in acquired aplastic anemia. TCRdb fed the reads into MiXCR, producing one record per CDR3 protein. There are about 220,000 distinct CDR3 sequences in the sample; about 37% occur only once, and 1% to 1.3% lies in the top ten. Material for sequencing was sorted CD4+, CD8+, or CD8+CD57+ T cells (not recorded which) from PBMCs. All receptors derive from a human donor in good health, serving as a control. The CDR3 runs from the conserved cysteine through the conserved F or W. Fields, in order: V gene, CDR3 length, J gene, D gene, clone size, CDR3 protein, CDR3 DNA. A D gene is named only where the DNA matches it firmly. Not all rows give a size; the values are once, few, many and, for expanded clones, a class.

>TRBV4-1|16|TRBJ2-1|TRBD1|few
CASSQSPDRTYNEQFF
TGCGCCAGCAGCCAATCCCCGGACAGGACCTACAATGAGCAGTTCTTC
>TRBV27|15|TRBJ1-5|NA|NA
CASSPRTLAGQPQHF
TGTGCCAGCAGTCCTCGGACCCTCGCCGGGCAGCCCCAGCATTTT
>TRBV24-1|14|TRBJ2-1|TRBD2|many
CATSPSGGGHEQFF
TGTGCCACCAGTCCTAGCGGGGGGGGCCATGAGCAGTTCTTC
>TRBV25-1|11|TRBJ2-7|NA|NA
CASSGWYEQYF
TGTGCCAGCAGTGGTTGGTACGAGCAGTACTTC
>TRBV5-1|15|TRBJ2-1|TRBD2|NA
CASSLEGLAPDEQFF
TGCGCCAGCAGCTTGGAGGGACTAGCTCCCGATGAGCAGTTCTTC
>TRBV20-1|13|TRBJ1-2|NA|NA
CSADPGHTYGYTF
TGCAGTGCCGACCCGGGACACACGTATGGCTACACCTTC
>TRBV11-1|19|TRBJ2-7|NA|NA
CASSPLRRVKGIGLYEQYF
TGTGCCAGCAGCCCCCTCCGGCGAGTTAAGGGGATTGGTCTCTACGAGCAGTACTTC
>TRBV2|12|TRBJ1-6|NA|few
CASRQGGSPLHF
TGTGCCAGCAGGCAGGGCGGTTCACCCCTCCACTTT
>TRBV7-3|15|TRBJ2-3|TRBD2|NA
CASSQTSGRADTQYF
TGTGCCAGCAGCCAGACTAGCGGGAGGGCAGATACGCAGTATTTT
>TRBV20-1|13|TRBJ1-5|NA|many
CSARDGLAQPQHF
TGCAGTGCTAGGGACGGTCTGGCTCAGCCCCAGCATTTT
>TRBV20-1|18|TRBJ2-5|NA|few
CSARDSGGVDGAQETQYF
TGCAGTGCTAGAGATAGCGGCGGGGTCGATGGGGCACAAGAGACCCAGTACTTC
>TRBV2|12|TRBJ1-3|NA|once
CASSGGGNTIYF
TGTGCCAGCAGTGGGGGAGGAAACACCATATATTTT
>TRBV2|12|TRBJ2-2|NA|NA
CASWEVPGGLFF
TGTGCCAGCTGGGAGGTGCCCGGGGGGCTGTTTTTT
>TRBV7-2|13|TRBJ2-7|NA|many
CASSRDRNYEQYF
TGTGCCAGCAGCCGCGACAGGAACTACGAGCAGTACTTC
>TRBV5-1|15|TRBJ1-6|TRBD1|many
CASSLGDRVESPLHF
TGCGCCAGCAGCTTGGGGGACAGGGTAGAGTCACCCCTCCACTTT
>TRBV29-1|13|TRBJ2-5|TRBD1|NA
CSVLDRGGETRYF
TGCAGCGTTCTCGACAGGGGAGGCGAGACCCGGTACTTT
>TRBV5-1|15|TRBJ2-3|NA|few
CASSQYSLSTDTQYF
TGCGCCAGCAGCCAATATTCCCTCTCCACAGATACGCAGTATTTT
>TRBV6-5|14|TRBJ2-7|NA|NA
CASSYPGPSGEQYF
TGTGCCAGCAGTTACCCGGGACCCTCGGGTGAGCAGTACTTC
>TRBV25-1|14|TRBJ1-1|NA|NA
CASSYSADLAEAFF
TGTGCCAGCAGTTATAGTGCAGATCTCGCTGAAGCTTTCTTT
>TRBV10-2|15|TRBJ1-2|NA|many
CASSDRVSPNYGYTF
TGCGCCAGCAGTGACAGGGTGAGCCCTAACTATGGCTACACCTTC
>TRBV15|15|TRBJ2-5|NA|medium-sized
CATSRDLGELETQYF
TGTGCCACCAGCAGAGATTTAGGGGAACTTGAGACCCAGTACTTC
>TRBV25-1|17|TRBJ2-7|TRBD2|NA
CASNNLGLAGDSYEQYF
TGTGCCAGCAACAACCTCGGACTAGCGGGGGACTCCTACGAGCAGTACTTC
>TRBV14|16|TRBJ2-7|NA|many
CASSQVGAQSSYEQYF
TGTGCCAGCAGCCAAGTAGGAGCGCAAAGCTCCTACGAGCAGTACTTC
>TRBV6-1|14|TRBJ1-6|TRBD1|many
CASRKGTGESPLHF
TGTGCCAGCAGGAAAGGGACAGGGGAATCACCCCTCCACTTT
>TRBV15|16|TRBJ1-1|NA|NA
CASSLGGRGTNTEAFF
TGTGCCAGCAGCTTAGGTGGAAGGGGGACGAACACTGAAGCTTTCTTT
>TRBV20-1|14|TRBJ1-4|TRBD1|once
CSARDSPGIEKLFF
TGCAGTGCCAGGGACAGCCCAGGCATTGAAAAACTGTTTTTT
>TRBV2|13|TRBJ2-5|NA|NA
CASRKGGGVTQYF
TGTGCCAGCAGAAAAGGGGGAGGGGTGACCCAGTACTTC
>TRBV3-1|16|TRBJ2-3|NA|few
CASSQEIRTSTDTQYF
TGTGCCAGCAGCCAAGAGATCAGAACTAGCACAGATACGCAGTATTTT
>TRBV4-1|18|TRBJ1-2|TRBD1|few
CASSQRTPGGNQNYGYTF
TGCGCCAGCAGCCAACGAACCCCAGGGGGCAATCAAAACTATGGCTACACCTTC
>TRBV5-1|17|TRBJ1-3|TRBD1|NA
CASSLAGTGASGNTIYF
TGCGCCAGCAGCTTGGCCGGGACAGGGGCCTCTGGAAACACCATATATTTT
>TRBV7-3|13|TRBJ1-1|NA|NA
CASSSGADSEAFF
TGTGCCAGCAGCTCTGGGGCCGACTCTGAAGCTTTCTTT
>TRBV12-3/TRBV12-4|15|TRBJ2-1|TRBD2|few
CASSLRLASGNEQFF
TGTGCCAGCAGCCTCCGACTAGCTTCCGGCAATGAGCAGTTCTTC
>TRBV10-2|16|TRBJ1-5|NA|once
CASSDSFGVLNQPQHF
TGCGCCAGCAGTGACTCGTTTGGGGTTCTCAATCAGCCCCAGCATTTT
>TRBV29-1|15|TRBJ1-1|NA|many
CSVGLGKAVYTEAFF
TGCAGCGTTGGTCTCGGGAAGGCAGTGTACACTGAAGCTTTCTTT
>TRBV19|18|TRBJ2-5|TRBD2|NA
CASSIAILAGGPMEIQYF
TGTGCCAGTAGTATAGCCATACTAGCGGGAGGGCCGATGGAGATCCAGTACTTC
>TRBV20-1|15|TRBJ2-2|NA|NA
CSARDGRGNTGELFF
TGCAGTGCTAGAGACGGGCGGGGTAACACCGGGGAGCTGTTTTTT
>TRBV5-1|14|TRBJ2-7|TRBD2|few
CASRTSGGGYEQYF
TGCGCCAGCAGGACTAGCGGAGGGGGGTACGAGCAGTACTTC
>TRBV11-2|14|TRBJ2-7|NA|NA
CASSLEGWRGEQYF
TGTGCCAGCAGCTTAGAGGGTTGGAGGGGGGAGCAGTACTTC
>TRBV3-1|14|TRBJ2-7|NA|NA
CASSLRNLNYEQYF
TGTGCCAGCAGCCTACGCAACCTGAACTACGAGCAGTACTTC
>TRBV11-2|15|TRBJ2-7|TRBD2|NA
CASGTSGGAFYEQYF
TGTGCCAGCGGAACTAGCGGGGGGGCGTTTTACGAGCAGTACTTC
>TRBV10-3|12|TRBJ2-7|NA|NA
CAISDGDDERYF
TGTGCCATCAGTGACGGGGACGACGAGCGGTACTTC
>TRBV6-1|15|TRBJ2-7|NA|many
CASSKRIDSSYEQYF
TGTGCCAGCAGCAAACGAATTGACAGCTCCTACGAGCAGTACTTC
>TRBV5-5|14|TRBJ1-4|NA|many
CASSFAGQNEKLFF
TGTGCCAGCAGCTTTGCCGGACAGAATGAAAAACTGTTTTTT
>TRBV29-1|13|TRBJ2-7|NA|NA
CSVRRGQGSEQYF
TGCAGCGTCCGTCGAGGCCAGGGTAGCGAGCAGTACTTC
>TRBV20-1|15|TRBJ2-7|NA|many
CSARALGGSSYEQYF
TGCAGTGCTAGAGCCCTAGGAGGGAGTTCTTACGAGCAGTACTTC